This T cell receptor (beta chain) came from a study of cytomegalovirus exposure and HLA in healthy donors. Study outcomes and limitations: Sequencing probably produced one cluster of sequence variants that were highly shared.

The PCR employed 60 Vbeta primers together with 13 Jbeta primers. Sequencing was performed with immunoSEQ multiplex PCR; in TCRdb, only in-frame clones are kept and a portion is missing. The sample has roughly 190,000 clones, about four fifths seen once; the top ten hold more than 1.5%. Trimming at V came to 3 bases and at J to 5 bases, leaving 6 bases not matched to a gene. The germline V gene encodes CDR1 SNHLY and CDR2 FYNNEI. This CDR3 is built from 15 residues. As for this clone: As yet, its antigen is unknown.

This TCR derives from a young man in good health and CMV-seronegative. The gene calls are TRBV2 and TRBJ2-5; 10 bases map to TRBD1. Sequencing was performed on PBMCs. The CDR3 region is CASSDRGQGVETQYF. The CDR3 coding sequence is TGTGCCAGCAGTGACCGCGGACAGGGGGTCGAGACCCAGTACTTC.